The clone carrying this TCR beta chain was recorded many times. The antigen remains undetermined. This sample stems from a study of T-cell reconstitution after alpha-beta-depleted transplantation in children. Study-wide results and caveats: Once a year had passed after transplant, T-cell counts and diversity came mostly from newly produced T cells. From surviving recipient T cells and thymic progenitors came the high day-60 TCRbeta diversity observed in some patients. By about two months after transplant, alpha-beta T cells reportedly arose from several hundred graft clones that had expanded.

This sample's TCRbeta library carried unique molecular identifier barcodes. MiXCR, run by TCRdb on the PCR reads, gives a single entry per CDR3 protein. Of about 300,000 distinct CDR3 sequences in the sample, around 7.1% were seen once. The CDR3 spans 17 residues. CDR1 and CDR2 from the germline V gene are ENHRY and SYGVKD. V gave up 6 bases and J gave up 6 bases; unmatched junction bases: 8. This sequence was found in a female patient aged 2-10 years who had a stem cell transplant for Fanconi anemia, so the T cells may come from the graft donor. Source: peripheral blood, taken 360 days after TCRalphabeta/CD19-depleted stem cell transplant. The chain recombines TRBV10-3 with TRBJ2-1; 16 bases are shared with TRBD2. CDR3 DNA: TGTGCCATCAGCGAATCTGGGACTAGCGGGGGGGCCAATGAGCAGTTCTTC. Translating gives CAISESGTSGGANEQFF.